These T cell receptor beta chains were read from a single sample in a study of CD8 T cells in Susac syndrome. Using its own MiXCR run on the immunoSEQ multiplex PCR reads, TCRdb lists one record per CDR3 protein. Of 150,000 to 200,000 distinct CDR3 sequences listed, 75% to 95% are singletons. The sample was CD4+ T cells from PBMCs. These receptors were taken from a human donor with Susac syndrome. Both conserved end residues are part of each CDR3. The order of the fields is D gene, V gene, clone size, J gene, CDR3 DNA, CDR3 protein. The D gene is left open where the match is weak. Not all rows give a size; the values are once, few, many and, for expanded clones, a class.

>NA|TRBV2|NA|TRBJ1-6
TGTGCCAGCAGTGAAACATTTAATAATTCACCCCTCCACTTT
CASSETFNNSPLHF
>NA|TRBV12-2|NA|TRBJ2-7
TGTGCAAGTCGGAGTAAGCCCTACGAGCAGTACTTC
CASRSKPYEQYF
>TRBD2|TRBV5-1|NA|TRBJ2-1
TGCGCCAGCAGCTTGTACGGGACTAGCGGCCCCAATGAGCAGTTCTTC
CASSLYGTSGPNEQFF
>TRBD1|TRBV19|few|TRBJ1-2
TGTGCCAGTAGTAGGGACAGGGAGAACTATGGCTACACCTTC
CASSRDRENYGYTF
>TRBD1|TRBV19|NA|TRBJ2-7
TGTGCCAGTAGATCCGAGACAGGGGCTGCCGAGCAGTACTTC
CASRSETGAAEQYF
>TRBD2|TRBV27|NA|TRBJ2-1
TGTGCCAGCAGTTTACCCCCGGGACTAGCCAATGAGCAGTTCTTC
CASSLPPGLANEQFF
>TRBD2|TRBV24-1|NA|TRBJ2-1
TGTGCCACCAGTGTAGTGGCTAGCGGGAGGGGAAGCGGCGAGCAGTTCTTC
CATSVVASGRGSGEQFF
>TRBD2|TRBV28|NA|TRBJ2-1
TGTGCCAGCGGGGCTAGCGGGAGCCACAATGAGCAGTTCTTC
CASGASGSHNEQFF
>NA|TRBV3-1|NA|TRBJ1-1
TGTGCCAGCAGACAGGGAAAGGCCACTGAAGCTTTCTTT
CASRQGKATEAFF
>TRBD2|TRBV6-1|NA|TRBJ2-7
TGTGCCAGCAGAGGGGCGGGGGGCGCCCCCTACGAGCAGTACTTC
CASRGAGGAPYEQYF
>NA|TRBV18|NA|TRBJ2-4
TGTGCCAGCTCACAAGAAATAGCCAAAAACATTCAGTACTTC
CASSQEIAKNIQYF
>NA|TRBV19|NA|TRBJ2-3
TGTGCCAGTAGTATCGGAGGGCCTGGCACAGATACGCAGTATTTT
CASSIGGPGTDTQYF
>NA|TRBV6-2/TRBV6-3|NA|TRBJ2-7
TGTGCCAGCAACCCAAGACAGGTGTCCTACGAGCAGTACTTC
CASNPRQVSYEQYF
>NA|TRBV24-1|NA|TRBJ2-5
TGTGCCACCAGTGGCAGACAAGAGACCCAGTACTTC
CATSGRQETQYF
>TRBD1|TRBV30|NA|TRBJ1-1
TGTGCCTGGAGTGTCGGACAGGGGGCTAGGAGGGGAGCTTTCTTT
CAWSVGQGARRGAFF
>NA|TRBV12-3/TRBV12-4|NA|TRBJ1-2
TGTGCCAGCAGCCAAAGTACAGCCCCCTATGGCTACACCTTC
CASSQSTAPYGYTF
>TRBD1|TRBV5-6|NA|TRBJ1-1
TGTGCCAGCAGCTCACGGACAGGGAGCACTGAAGCTTTCTTT
CASSSRTGSTEAFF
>TRBD1|TRBV5-4|NA|TRBJ2-2
TGTGCCAGCAGCTTGACAGGGGTTAACACCGGGGAGCTGTTTTTT
CASSLTGVNTGELFF
>NA|TRBV19|NA|TRBJ1-4
TGTGCCAGTAGGAACAGAGCAACTAATGAAAAACTGTTTTTT
CASRNRATNEKLFF
>NA|TRBV29-1|NA|TRBJ1-2
TGCAGCGTTGAAGAGGGCAGGGACCGCTATGGCTACACCTTC
CSVEEGRDRYGYTF
>NA|TRBV20-1|NA|TRBJ2-7
TGCAGTGGGGGATACAGCTTCTACGAGCAGTACTTC
CSGGYSFYEQYF
>NA|TRBV20-1|NA|TRBJ1-2
TGCAGTGCTAGAGATGGCCCCAACTATGGCTACACCTTC
CSARDGPNYGYTF
>TRBD1|TRBV7-3|once|TRBJ1-1
TGTGCCAGCAGCGCCCAGGGGGCCGACACTGAAGCTTTCTTT
CASSAQGADTEAFF
>NA|TRBV20-1|NA|TRBJ1-3
TGCAGTGCTAGTCCGGGGAGCTCTGGAAACACCATATATTTT
CSASPGSSGNTIYF
>NA|TRBV5-1|NA|TRBJ1-2
TGCGCCAGCAGCCTAGGACAGATCCCTAACTATGGCTACACCTTC
CASSLGQIPNYGYTF
>TRBD2|TRBV9|NA|TRBJ2-2
TGTGCCAGCAGCCCCTCCCTAGCGGGGGGGCATGGCGGGGAGCTGTTTTTT
CASSPSLAGGHGGELFF
>NA|TRBV30|NA|TRBJ1-5
TGTGCCTGGAGTCAGACAGTATGGGGCAATCAGCCCCAGCATTTT
CAWSQTVWGNQPQHF
>NA|TRBV20-1|NA|TRBJ2-7
TGCAGTGCTAGAGTGGCGGCCAGCTACGAGCAGTACTTC
CSARVAASYEQYF
>NA|TRBV20-1|once|TRBJ1-2
TGCAGTGCAGATGACAGGTCCGGCGGCTACACCTTC
CSADDRSGGYTF
>TRBD1|TRBV6-6|NA|TRBJ1-4
TGTGCCAGCAGTTGGAACAGGGGTGAAAAACTGTTTTTT
CASSWNRGEKLFF
>NA|TRBV3-1|NA|TRBJ1-5
TGTGCCAGCAGCCAAGCAGGGTTTGGCAATCAGCCCCAGCATTTT
CASSQAGFGNQPQHF
>NA|TRBV9|NA|TRBJ1-2
TGTGCCAGCTCAACCCGTCGGGGGGTTCCTAACTATGGCTACACCTTC
CASSTRRGVPNYGYTF
>TRBD1|TRBV9|NA|TRBJ1-5
TGTGCCAGCAGCGATGAAAAATTAGGGACAGCGAAGTACTACAAGAATCAGCCCCAGCATTTT
CASSDEKLGTAKYYKNQPQHF
>NA|TRBV28|NA|TRBJ1-5
TGTGCCAGCAGTTTGTCGGGAGCATATAGCAATCAGCCCCAGCATTTT
CASSLSGAYSNQPQHF
>TRBD2|TRBV18|NA|TRBJ2-1
TGTGCCAGCTCACCACGCGGGACTAGCTCCTACAATGAGCAGTTCTTC
CASSPRGTSSYNEQFF
>NA|TRBV20-1|few|TRBJ2-7
TGCAGTGCTAGCTCGGACACGACCTACGAGCAGTACTTC
CSASSDTTYEQYF
>NA|TRBV19|once|TRBJ2-7
TGTGCCAGTAGCAACTCTCAAACCTACGAGCAGTACTTC
CASSNSQTYEQYF
>NA|TRBV5-1|NA|TRBJ1-1
TGCGCCAGCAGTGCAATGGGACAACCGAACACTGAAGCTTTCTTT
CASSAMGQPNTEAFF
>NA|TRBV18|NA|TRBJ1-1
TGTGCCAGCTCCACGACTCCGGGACTCCTTGAAGCTTTCTTT
CASSTTPGLLEAFF
>TRBD1|TRBV5-1|NA|TRBJ2-7
TGCGCCAGCAGCTTGGTTGGACAGGGGATTTCCTACGAGCAGTACTTC
CASSLVGQGISYEQYF
>TRBD2|TRBV5-1|NA|TRBJ2-3
TGCGCCAGCAGCTTGGGAGCGGGAGGGCCATATACGCAGTATTTT
CASSLGAGGPYTQYF
>NA|TRBV3-1|NA|TRBJ2-3
TGTGCCAGCAGCCAAGCTACGGGGTCAGATACGCAGTATTTT
CASSQATGSDTQYF
>NA|TRBV23-1|once|TRBJ1-1
TGCGCCAGCAGTCACGGAGTCTTGAACACTGAAGCTTTCTTT
CASSHGVLNTEAFF
>TRBD2|TRBV12-3/TRBV12-4|NA|TRBJ2-5
TGTGCCAGCAGAACCGGACTAGTCCAGGAGACCCAGTACTTC
CASRTGLVQETQYF
>NA|TRBV20-1|few|TRBJ1-1
TGCAGTGCTGCATGGGGCACTGAAGCTTTCTTT
CSAAWGTEAFF
>NA|TRBV5-1|NA|TRBJ1-1
TGCGCCAGCAGCTTGGAGTCGGGAGGGACTCTGAACACTGAAGCTTTCTTT
CASSLESGGTLNTEAFF
>NA|TRBV4-1|NA|TRBJ1-5
TGCGCCAGCAGCCAAATCCCAGGGGTCAATCAGCCCCAGCATTTT
CASSQIPGVNQPQHF
>TRBD2|TRBV5-1|NA|TRBJ2-5
TGCGCCAGCAGCGCGGCTGTTTTAGCGGGAGGCCCAGAGACCCAGTACTTC
CASSAAVLAGGPETQYF
>TRBD1|TRBV28|NA|TRBJ1-2
TGTGCCAGCAGTCCGGGACAGGGGGCGTATGGCTACACCTTC
CASSPGQGAYGYTF
>NA|TRBV24-1|NA|TRBJ1-1
TGTGCCACCAGTCCGAGGGGGGCCCTGGGGACTGAAGCTTTCTTT
CATSPRGALGTEAFF
>NA|TRBV4-1|NA|TRBJ1-2
TGCGCCAGCAGCCCACCAGACAGGCCCCTCTATGGCTACACCTTC
CASSPPDRPLYGYTF
>TRBD2|TRBV3-1|once|TRBJ2-7
TGTGCCAGTGGTGAAAGCGGGAGGGCCTACGAGCAGTACTTC
CASGESGRAYEQYF
>TRBD1|TRBV5-1|NA|TRBJ1-3
TGCGCCAGCAGCTCGATGGGGACAGTCTCTGGAAACACCATATATTTT
CASSSMGTVSGNTIYF
>TRBD2|TRBV5-1|NA|TRBJ2-1
TGCGCCAGCAGCTTAGCGGGGCTAATTTCCAATGAGCAGTTCTTC
CASSLAGLISNEQFF
>NA|TRBV5-1|NA|TRBJ1-1
TGCGCCAGCAGAAAGGACACTGAAGCTTTCTTT
CASRKDTEAFF
>TRBD1|TRBV18|NA|TRBJ2-7
TGTGCCAGCCGGGGACAGACCCCATCCTACGAGCAGTACTTC
CASRGQTPSYEQYF
>NA|TRBV11-2|NA|TRBJ2-7
TGTGCCAGCAGCGCCACGGGGGGCTATTCCTACGAGCAGTACTTC
CASSATGGYSYEQYF
>NA|TRBV5-6|NA|TRBJ1-5
TGTGCCAGCAGCTTGAGGGGTTCTAGCAATCAGCCCCAGCATTTT
CASSLRGSSNQPQHF
>TRBD2|TRBV7-6|NA|TRBJ2-7
TGTGCCAGCAGCCCCGGGACTAGCGGGAGTATCGCCTACGAGCAGTACTTC
CASSPGTSGSIAYEQYF
>TRBD1|TRBV19|NA|TRBJ1-2
TGTGCCAGTGGACAGGGGTACTATAACTATGGCTACACCTTC
CASGQGYYNYGYTF